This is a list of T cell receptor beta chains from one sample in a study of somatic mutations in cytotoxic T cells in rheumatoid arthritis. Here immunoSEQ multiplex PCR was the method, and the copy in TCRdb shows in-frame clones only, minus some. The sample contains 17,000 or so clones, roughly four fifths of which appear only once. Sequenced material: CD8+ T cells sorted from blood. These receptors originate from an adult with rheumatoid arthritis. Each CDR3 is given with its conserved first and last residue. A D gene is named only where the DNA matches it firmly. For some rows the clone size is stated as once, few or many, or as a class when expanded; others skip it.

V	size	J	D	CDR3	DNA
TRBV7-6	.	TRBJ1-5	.	CASSLIAGSQPQHF	TGTGCCAGCAGCTTAATAGCGGGGAGCCAGCCCCAGCATTTT
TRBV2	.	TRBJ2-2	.	CASSDETGELFF	TGTGCCAGCAGTGACGAGACCGGGGAGCTGTTTTTT
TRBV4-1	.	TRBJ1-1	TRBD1	CASSQEGQGTTEAFF	TGCGCCAGCAGCCAAGAGGGACAGGGGACCACTGAAGCTTTCTTT
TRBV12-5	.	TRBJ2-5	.	CASGLAILQGGGETQYF	TGTGCTAGTGGTTTGGCTATATTACAGGGGGGGGGAGAGACCCAGTACTTC
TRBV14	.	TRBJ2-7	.	CASSHIFGTKYEQYF	TGTGCCAGCAGCCACATATTCGGGACAAAATACGAGCAGTACTTC
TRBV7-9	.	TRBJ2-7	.	CASSSPSTFSYEQYF	TGTGCCAGCAGCTCCCCCTCCACATTCTCCTACGAGCAGTACTTC
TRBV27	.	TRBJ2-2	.	CASKTLVTGELFF	TGTGCCAGCAAGACCCTCGTCACCGGGGAGCTGTTTTTT
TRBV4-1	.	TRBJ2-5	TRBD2	CASSQPTSGQKETQYF	TGCGCCAGCAGCCAGCCCACTAGCGGCCAAAAAGAGACCCAGTACTTC
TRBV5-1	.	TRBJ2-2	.	CASSLEFLRAGELFF	TGCGCCAGCAGCTTGGAGTTTTTGCGGGCCGGGGAGCTGTTTTTT
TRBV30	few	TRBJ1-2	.	CAWSVWGRYGYTF	TGTGCCTGGAGTGTCTGGGGTAGGTATGGCTACACCTTC
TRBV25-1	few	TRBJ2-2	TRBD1	CASSRQGATNTGELFF	TGTGCCAGCAGTAGACAGGGGGCGACGAACACCGGGGAGCTGTTTTTT
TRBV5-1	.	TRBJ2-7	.	CASTGQTEQYF	TGCGCCAGCACCGGACAGACCGAGCAGTACTTC
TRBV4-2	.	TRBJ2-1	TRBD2	CASSQDPLAGSAYNEQFF	TGTGCCAGCAGCCAAGATCCTCTAGCGGGCTCAGCCTACAATGAGCAGTTCTTC
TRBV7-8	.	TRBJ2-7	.	CASSLTDEQYF	TGTGCCAGCAGCTTAACTGACGAGCAGTACTTC
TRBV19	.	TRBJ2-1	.	CASMEGSVNNEQFF	TGTGCCAGTATGGAGGGCTCGGTGAACAATGAGCAGTTCTTC
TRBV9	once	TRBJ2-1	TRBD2	CASSVSSGNNEQFF	TGTGCCAGCAGCGTTTCTAGCGGGAATAACGAGCAGTTCTTC
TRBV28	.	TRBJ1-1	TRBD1	CASSSIGGDLNTEAFF	TGTGCCAGCAGTTCGATAGGGGGCGATTTGAACACTGAAGCTTTCTTT
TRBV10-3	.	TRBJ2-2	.	CAISRTRPTGELFF	TGTGCCATCAGCAGAACTAGGCCCACCGGGGAGCTGTTTTTT
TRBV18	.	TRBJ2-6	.	CASSPPGQRNVLTF	TGTGCCAGCTCACCACCGGGACAACGCAACGTCCTGACTTTC
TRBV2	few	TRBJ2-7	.	CASSEALSTIYGEQYF	TGTGCCAGCAGTGAAGCGCTTTCCACGATTTATGGGGAGCAGTACTTC
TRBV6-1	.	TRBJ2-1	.	CASSPQLYNEQFF	TGTGCCAGCAGCCCCCAACTCTACAATGAGCAGTTCTTC
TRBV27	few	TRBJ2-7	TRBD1	CASSLIAQGDYEQYF	TGTGCCAGCAGTTTAATTGCCCAGGGGGACTACGAGCAGTACTTC
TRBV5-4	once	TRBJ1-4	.	CASSQGPVGEKLFF	TGTGCCAGCAGCCAGGGTCCGGTCGGAGAAAAACTGTTTTTT
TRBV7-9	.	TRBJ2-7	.	CASSLSYEQYF	TGTGCCAGCAGCTTATCTTACGAGCAGTACTTC